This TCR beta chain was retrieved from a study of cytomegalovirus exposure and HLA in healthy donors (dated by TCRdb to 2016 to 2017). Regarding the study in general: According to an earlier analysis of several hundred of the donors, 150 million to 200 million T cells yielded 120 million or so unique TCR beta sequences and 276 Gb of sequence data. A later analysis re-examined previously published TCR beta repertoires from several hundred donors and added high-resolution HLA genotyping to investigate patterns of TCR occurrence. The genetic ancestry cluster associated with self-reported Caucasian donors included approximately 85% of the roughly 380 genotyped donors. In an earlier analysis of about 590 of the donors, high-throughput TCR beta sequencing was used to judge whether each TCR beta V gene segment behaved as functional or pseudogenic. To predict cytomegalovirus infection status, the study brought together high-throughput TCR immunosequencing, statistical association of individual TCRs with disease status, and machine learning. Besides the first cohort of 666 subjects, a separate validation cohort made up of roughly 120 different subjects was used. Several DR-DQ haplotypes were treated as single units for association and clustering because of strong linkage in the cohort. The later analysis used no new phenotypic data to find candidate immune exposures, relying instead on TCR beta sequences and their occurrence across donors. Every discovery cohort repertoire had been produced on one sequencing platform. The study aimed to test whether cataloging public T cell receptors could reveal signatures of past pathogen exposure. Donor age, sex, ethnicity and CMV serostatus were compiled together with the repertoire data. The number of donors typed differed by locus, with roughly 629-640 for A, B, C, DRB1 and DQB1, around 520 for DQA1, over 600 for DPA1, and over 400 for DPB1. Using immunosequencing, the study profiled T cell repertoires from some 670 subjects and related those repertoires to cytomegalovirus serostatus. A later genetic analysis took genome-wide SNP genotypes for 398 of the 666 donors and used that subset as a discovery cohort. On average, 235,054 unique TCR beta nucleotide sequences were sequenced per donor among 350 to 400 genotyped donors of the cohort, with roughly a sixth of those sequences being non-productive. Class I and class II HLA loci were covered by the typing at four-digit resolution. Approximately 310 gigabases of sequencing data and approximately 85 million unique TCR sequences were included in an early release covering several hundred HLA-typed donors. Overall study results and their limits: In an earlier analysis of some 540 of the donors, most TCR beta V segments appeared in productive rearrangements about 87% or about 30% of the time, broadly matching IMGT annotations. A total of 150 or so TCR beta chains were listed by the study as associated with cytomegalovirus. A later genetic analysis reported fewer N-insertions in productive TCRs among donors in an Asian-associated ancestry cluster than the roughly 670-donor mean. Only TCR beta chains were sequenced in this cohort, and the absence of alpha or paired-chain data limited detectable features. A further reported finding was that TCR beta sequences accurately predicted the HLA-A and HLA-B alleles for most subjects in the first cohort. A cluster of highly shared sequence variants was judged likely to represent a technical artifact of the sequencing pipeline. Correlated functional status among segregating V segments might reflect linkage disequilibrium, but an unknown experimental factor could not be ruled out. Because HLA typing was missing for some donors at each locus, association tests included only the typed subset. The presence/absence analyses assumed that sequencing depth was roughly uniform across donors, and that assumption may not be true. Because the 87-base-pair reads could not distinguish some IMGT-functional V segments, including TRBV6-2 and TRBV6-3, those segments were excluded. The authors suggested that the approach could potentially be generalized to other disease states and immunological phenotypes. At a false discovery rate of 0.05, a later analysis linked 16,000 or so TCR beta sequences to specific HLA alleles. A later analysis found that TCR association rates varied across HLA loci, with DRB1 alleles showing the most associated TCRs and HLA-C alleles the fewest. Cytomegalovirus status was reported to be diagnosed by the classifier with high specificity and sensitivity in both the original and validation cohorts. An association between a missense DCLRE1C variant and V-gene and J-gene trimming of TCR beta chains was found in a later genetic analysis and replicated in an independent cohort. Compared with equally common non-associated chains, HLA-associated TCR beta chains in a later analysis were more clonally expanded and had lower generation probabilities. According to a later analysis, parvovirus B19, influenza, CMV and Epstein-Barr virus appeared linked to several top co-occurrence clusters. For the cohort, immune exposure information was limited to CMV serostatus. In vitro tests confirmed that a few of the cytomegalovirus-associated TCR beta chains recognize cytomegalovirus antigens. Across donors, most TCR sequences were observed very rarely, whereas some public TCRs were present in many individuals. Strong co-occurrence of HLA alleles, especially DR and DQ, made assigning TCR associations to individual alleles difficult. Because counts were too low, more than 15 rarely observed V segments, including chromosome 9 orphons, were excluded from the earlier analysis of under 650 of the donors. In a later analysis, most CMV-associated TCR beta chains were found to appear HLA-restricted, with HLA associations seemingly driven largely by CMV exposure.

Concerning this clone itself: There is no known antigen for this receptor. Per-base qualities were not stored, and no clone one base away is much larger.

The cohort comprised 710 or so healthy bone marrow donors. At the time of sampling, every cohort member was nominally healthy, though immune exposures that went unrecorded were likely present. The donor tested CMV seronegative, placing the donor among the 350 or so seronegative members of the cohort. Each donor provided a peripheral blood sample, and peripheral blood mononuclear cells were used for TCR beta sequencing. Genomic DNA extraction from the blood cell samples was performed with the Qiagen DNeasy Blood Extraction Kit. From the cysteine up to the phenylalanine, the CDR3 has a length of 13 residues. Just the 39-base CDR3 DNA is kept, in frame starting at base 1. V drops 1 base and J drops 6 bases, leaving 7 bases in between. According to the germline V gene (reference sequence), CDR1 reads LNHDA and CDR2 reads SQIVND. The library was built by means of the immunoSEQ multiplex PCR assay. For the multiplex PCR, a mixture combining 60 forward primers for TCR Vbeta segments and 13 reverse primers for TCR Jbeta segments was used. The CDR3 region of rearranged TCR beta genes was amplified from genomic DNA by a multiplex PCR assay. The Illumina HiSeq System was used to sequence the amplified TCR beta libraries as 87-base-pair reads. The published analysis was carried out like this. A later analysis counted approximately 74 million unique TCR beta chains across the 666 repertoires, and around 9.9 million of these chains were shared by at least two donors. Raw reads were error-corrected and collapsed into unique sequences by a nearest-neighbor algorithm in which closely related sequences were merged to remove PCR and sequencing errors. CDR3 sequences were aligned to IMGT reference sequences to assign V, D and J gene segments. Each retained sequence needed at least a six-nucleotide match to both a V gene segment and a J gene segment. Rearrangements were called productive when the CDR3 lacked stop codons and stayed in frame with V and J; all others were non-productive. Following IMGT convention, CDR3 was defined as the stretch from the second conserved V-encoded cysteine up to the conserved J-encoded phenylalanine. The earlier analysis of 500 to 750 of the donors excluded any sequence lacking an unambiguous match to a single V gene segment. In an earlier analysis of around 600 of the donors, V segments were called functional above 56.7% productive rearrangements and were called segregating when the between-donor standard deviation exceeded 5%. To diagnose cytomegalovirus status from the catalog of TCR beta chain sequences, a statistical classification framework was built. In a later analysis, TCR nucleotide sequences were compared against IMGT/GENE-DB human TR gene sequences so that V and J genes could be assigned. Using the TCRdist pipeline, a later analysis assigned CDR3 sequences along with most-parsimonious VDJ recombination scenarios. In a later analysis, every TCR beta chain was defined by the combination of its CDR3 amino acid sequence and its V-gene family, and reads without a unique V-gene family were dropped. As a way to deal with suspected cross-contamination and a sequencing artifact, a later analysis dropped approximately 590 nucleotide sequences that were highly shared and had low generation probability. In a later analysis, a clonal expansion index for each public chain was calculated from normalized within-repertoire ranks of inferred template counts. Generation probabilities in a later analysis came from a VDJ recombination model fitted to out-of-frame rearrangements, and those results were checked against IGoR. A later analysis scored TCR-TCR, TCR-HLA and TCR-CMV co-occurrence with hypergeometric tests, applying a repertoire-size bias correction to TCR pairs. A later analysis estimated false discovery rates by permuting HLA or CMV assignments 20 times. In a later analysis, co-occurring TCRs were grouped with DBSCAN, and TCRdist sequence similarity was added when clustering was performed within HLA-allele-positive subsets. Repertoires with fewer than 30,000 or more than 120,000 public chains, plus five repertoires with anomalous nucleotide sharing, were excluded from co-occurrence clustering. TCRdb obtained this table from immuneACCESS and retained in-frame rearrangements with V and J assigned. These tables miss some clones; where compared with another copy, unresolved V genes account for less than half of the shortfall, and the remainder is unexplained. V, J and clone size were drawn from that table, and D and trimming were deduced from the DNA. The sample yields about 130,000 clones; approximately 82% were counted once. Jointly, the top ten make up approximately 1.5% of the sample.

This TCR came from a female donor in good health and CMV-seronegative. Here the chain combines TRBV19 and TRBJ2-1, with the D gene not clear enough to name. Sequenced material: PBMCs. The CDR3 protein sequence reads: CASSIAGSNEQFF. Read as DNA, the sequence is TGTGCCAGTAGTATAGCCGGGTCCAATGAGCAGTTCTTC.